The clone carrying this TCR beta chain was counted many times. The antigen is undetermined. As for time point: persistent/refractory GD, antithyroid drugs over 5 years with positive TRAb. PBMC RNA served as the TCR library source. V was pared by 7 bases and J by 0 bases, with 9 bases of the junction left unmatched. The CDR3 has 16 residues. Germline CDR1 is MDHEN and CDR2 is SYDVKM. The data were taken from a study of regulatory T cells in long-lasting Graves disease. Study-wide background: Over 5 years of antithyroid drugs plus positive TSH receptor antibodies defined persistent Graves' disease.

Construction of the TCR beta libraries employed iRepertoire HTBI primers in conjunction with Arm-PCR of CDR3 regions. One entry per CDR3 protein, called by TCRdb with MiXCR from the multiplex PCR reads. The sample records 430,000 or so distinct CDR3 sequences, roughly 21% being singletons. Findings of the study overall: Persistent disease preferred TRBV28, TRBJ1-2 and TRBJ2-5; new disease, TRBV20-1 and TRBJ2-1.

The clonotype originates from a female donor with Graves disease. This sequence joins TRBV28 and TRBJ2-4; 7 bases match TRBD2. Sample: peripheral blood mononuclear cells (PBMCs), taken when the disease was refractory, from a patient treated with antithyroid drugs. The CDR3, as DNA: TGTGCCAGCACCCCCCCCGGGGGGATAGCCAAAAACATTCAGTACTTC. Its protein product is CASTPPGGIAKNIQYF.